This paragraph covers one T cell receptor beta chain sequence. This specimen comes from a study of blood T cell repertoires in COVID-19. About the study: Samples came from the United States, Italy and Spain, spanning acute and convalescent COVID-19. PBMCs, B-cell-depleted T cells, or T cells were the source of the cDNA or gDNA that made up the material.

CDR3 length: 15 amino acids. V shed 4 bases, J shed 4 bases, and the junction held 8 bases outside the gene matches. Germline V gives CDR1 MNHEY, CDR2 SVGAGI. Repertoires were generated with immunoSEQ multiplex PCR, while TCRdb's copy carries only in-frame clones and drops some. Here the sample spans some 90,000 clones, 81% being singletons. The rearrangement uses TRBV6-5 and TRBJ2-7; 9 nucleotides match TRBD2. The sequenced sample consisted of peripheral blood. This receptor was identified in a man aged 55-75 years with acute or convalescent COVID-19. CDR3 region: CASSSGGLASYEQYF. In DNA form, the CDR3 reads TGTGCCAGCAGTTCGGGGGGACTAGCATCGTACGAGCAGTACTTC.